This TCR beta chain was sequenced in a study of T cells after yellow fever vaccination (dated by TCRdb to the late 2010s). Regarding the study in general: Libraries from fractions with low cell numbers were prepared with the SMART-Seq v4 Ultra Low Input RNA kit. Bulk PBMC replicates and cell subsets were isolated from blood drawn at multiple timepoints before and after both primary and secondary immunization. To track T-cell clones before and after primary and booster YFV17D yellow fever vaccination, bulk TCR alpha and beta repertoires were sequenced longitudinally. Two healthy male donors made up the cohort, one aged 18 to 30 years and the other aged 30 to 40 years.

This clonotype was counted only a few times. Its antigen specificity is not known. Within one base of it there is no much larger clone, and no base qualities were kept. TCR cDNA was made using 5'RACE template switching, a step that added a universal primer site and unique molecular identifiers. cDNA synthesis was primed from both the TCR alpha and TCR beta constant segments. Library amplification used two PCR steps, and the second PCR step added sample barcodes and sequencing adapters. Libraries were sequenced on Illumina HiSeq 2500 (2x100 bp) or NovaSeq (2x150 bp). The authors' analysis ran thus. MIGEC handled demultiplexing of reads and collapsing into UMI consensus sequences, while MiXCR performed V(D)J alignment. Using edgeR on replicate PBMC samples, clonotypes were called vaccine-responding if FDR was below 0.01 and the log2 fold change was above 5 up to day 15. CD4 or CD8 identity was assigned to each bulk clonotype according to whether the clonotype was present at higher abundance in the sequenced CD4 repertoire or the sequenced CD8 repertoire. The raw public reads went through TCRdb reprocessing: fastp at Q25, MiXCR clone calling, in-frame beta chains kept. Entries are consolidated by CDR3 protein sequence, retaining the most common genes and DNA. TCRdb's processing, not the authors' own work, is the source of the V and J calls. Recorded for this sample are almost 600,000 distinct CDR3 sequences; roughly 12% of them occurred a single time. In total, the top ten clones hold about 14% of the sample.

In light of the paper, this sample's treatment or condition label describes: live attenuated yellow fever vaccine strain. Two biological replicates of bulk PBMCs were collected at each blood-draw timepoint. A standard Ficoll-Paque protocol was used to isolate PBMCs from peripheral blood. RNA was extracted with TriZol from bulk PBMCs, CD4 and CD8 fractions, and dextramer-positive and dextramer-negative fractions. Here V drops 1 base and J drops 5 bases, and the junction holds 7 bases not matched to any gene. The germline V gene encodes CDR1 SEHNR and CDR2 FQNEAQ (reference sequence). The CDR3 measures 15 amino acids from cysteine to phenylalanine. The sequence is cut down to CDR3 DNA, 45 bases in frame from base 1. Overall study results and their limits: Because the study included only a couple of donors, the extent to which the findings can be generalized is limited. Most clones expanded after primary vaccination (about 96% of CD4 and 88% of CD8) were re-detected after the booster, suggesting that broad memory maintenance occurred. Computational filtering was required because FACS-sorted repertoires could contain abundant contaminating clonotypes from the bulk population. A small share of clonotypes was detected in both CD4 and CD8 compartments, with the overlap likely arising from convergent recombination. The secondary T-cell response was found to be weaker but faster than the primary response, with a peak reached on day 5 rather than on day 15.

The material was PBMCs, obtained on the day of the yellow fever booster vaccination. The sequence derives from a man aged 25 to 40 who received the YFV17D yellow fever vaccine. This sequence uses TRBV7-9 and TRBJ1-1; 7 junctional bases match TRBD1. The CDR3 region: CASSLVEGARTEAFF. The DNA reads as follows: TGTGCCAGCAGCTTAGTTGAGGGGGCGCGGACTGAAGCTTTCTTT.